The source of this TCR beta chain is a study of Ad26.COV2.S vaccination and SARS-CoV-2 variants. V lost 5 bases and J lost 3, with 13 bases in between. The CDR3 loop spans 14 amino acids. Germline lookup yields CDR1 SGHTA and CDR2 FQGNSA. Treatment specified: over 15 received Ad26.COV2.S at low or high dose, single or two shots; roughly five received placebo; per-sample allocation not given. Day 63 after the first injection of vaccine or placebo was the sampling time. Profiled with immunoSEQ multiplex PCR; TCRdb holds only in-frame clones, not every one. This table holds 300,000 to 400,000 clones, approximately 86% found once. Study outcomes and limitations: Among vaccine recipients, spike-specific TCR breadth exceeded that of placebo recipients.

Concerning this clone: Its antigen remains unidentified.

The receptor comes from a person between 18 and 65 years old who received the Ad26.COV2.S COVID-19 vaccine or a placebo. The sequencing here drew on peripheral blood, taken in a trial of Ad26.COV2.S vaccine versus placebo. The chain links TRBV7-2 to TRBJ1-2; unclear D gene. CDR3 in DNA: TGTGCCAGCAGCCCCTACCTGGGTCACTATGGCTACACCTTC. As protein: CASSPYLGHYGYTF.